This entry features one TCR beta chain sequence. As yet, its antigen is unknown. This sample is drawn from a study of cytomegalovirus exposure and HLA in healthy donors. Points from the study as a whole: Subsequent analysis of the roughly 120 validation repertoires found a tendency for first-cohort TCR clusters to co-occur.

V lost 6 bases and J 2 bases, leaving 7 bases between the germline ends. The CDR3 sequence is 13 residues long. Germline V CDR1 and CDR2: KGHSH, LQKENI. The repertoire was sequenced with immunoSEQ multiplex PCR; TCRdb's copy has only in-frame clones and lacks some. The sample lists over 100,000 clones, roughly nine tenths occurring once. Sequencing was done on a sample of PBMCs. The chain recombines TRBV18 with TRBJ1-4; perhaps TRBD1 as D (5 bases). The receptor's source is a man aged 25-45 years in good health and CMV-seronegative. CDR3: CASSEGTNEKLFF. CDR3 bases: TGTGCCAGCTCGGAGGGGACTAATGAAAAACTGTTTTTT.